These 24 T cell receptor beta chains share one sample of origin, sequenced in a study of blood T cell repertoires in COVID-19. Clones were read by immunoSEQ multiplex PCR, and TCRdb kept only the in-frame ones, dropping some. This table holds hundreds of thousands of clones, 70% to 90% found once. Material for sequencing was PBMCs or T cells enriched from blood (not recorded which). These receptors were collected from a woman aged 18-29 years who had been exposed to COVID-19.

A note on this clone: Relative to the germline gene, one junction end is altered; a read error may explain this. This chain links TRBV12-3 or TRBV12-4 with TRBJ2-1, with D maybe TRBD2 (6 bases). CDR3 length equals 13 residues. This CDR3 reads CASSISPGTEEFF. CDR3 coding DNA: TGTGCCAGCAGTATTAGCCCCGGGACTGAGGAGTTCTTC.

This sequence joins TRBV7-9 and TRBJ1-2, with no clear D. Trimming took 1 base from V and 8 from J, leaving 14 bases between them. The CDR3 sequence is 14 residues long. The V gene's germline CDR1 is SEHNR and CDR2 FQNEAQ (reference sequence). CDR3 sequence reads: CASSLGSPPRGYTF. CDR3 DNA sequence: TGTGCCAGCAGCTTAGGGAGCCCTCCTCGAGGCTACACCTTC.

V gene TRBV24-1 combines with J gene TRBJ2-7; 11 bases align to TRBD2. This CDR3 is built from 15 residues. Germline V CDR1 and CDR2: KGHDR, SFDVKD. The trim removed 3 bases at V and 6 bases at J, leaving 6 bases unmatched. The CDR3 nucleotides read TGTGCCACCAGTGATCCGTCCGGGACTAGCGGCGAGCAGTACTTC. Its protein is CATSDPSGTSGEQYF.

The chain couples TRBV6-5 to TRBJ2-2, with a possible D match to TRBD2 (6 bases). The CDR3 runs 15 residues. The ends were cut back, 2 bases at V and 5 bases at J, with 12 bases in the middle. Looked up from germline, CDR1 is MNHEY and CDR2 is SVGAGI. CDR3 sequence: CASSYGLLATGELFF. In DNA form, the CDR3 reads TGTGCCAGCAGTTACGGGTTGCTAGCGACCGGGGAGCTGTTTTTT.

V gene TRBV28 combines with J gene TRBJ2-1; 9 bases fit TRBD2. CDR3 length: 18 residues. J gave up 3 bases and V 2 bases, and 11 bases lay outside the gene matches. Germline values: CDR1 MDHEN, CDR2 SYDVKM. CDR3 protein: CASSLPKVIAGVYNEQFF. For the CDR3, the DNA is TGTGCCAGCAGTTTACCCAAGGTAATAGCGGGAGTCTACAATGAGCAGTTCTTC.

The chain is built from TRBV6-5 and TRBJ2-7; TRBD1 is a possible D gene (6 bases). Trimming left V 2 bases short and J 4 bases short, with 12 bases between. Germline CDR1 MNHEY, CDR2 SVGAGI. This CDR3 spans 14 amino acids. CDR3 sequence reads: CASSYTGSAYEQYF. The CDR3 DNA is TGTGCCAGCAGTTACACAGGGAGTGCTTACGAGCAGTACTTC.

The CDR3 nucleotides are TGCGCCAGCAGCTTAGGGGCAGGGTCGAACAATGAGCAGTTCTTC. This encodes CASSLGAGSNNEQFF. The rearrangement joins TRBV5-1 to TRBJ2-1; D is possibly TRBD1 (5 bases). The CDR3 has 15 residues. The germline V gene has CDR1 SGHRS and CDR2 YFSETQ. Between the trimmed V and J ends, which lost 2 bases and 5 bases, there was a span of 14 bases.

The rearrangement uses TRBV4-1 and TRBJ2-1, with 9 bases matching TRBD1. Per germline, CDR1 MGHRA and CDR2 YSYEKL. The CDR3 is made up of 17 amino acids. V gave up 4 bases and J gave up 4 bases; unmatched junction bases: 11. The CDR3 bases are TGCGCCAGCAGCCTCACCGGGGACAGGGCTCAATACAATGAGCAGTTCTTC. Amino acids: CASSLTGDRAQYNEQFF.

The chain employs TRBV5-8 and TRBJ1-2, with 8 positions matching TRBD1. Germline values: CDR1 SGHTS, CDR2 YDEGEE. CDR3 length equals 17 residues. V lost 2 bases to trimming and J lost 8 bases; unmatched junction nucleotides: 17. The CDR3 bases are TGTGCCAGCAGCTTCAAACAGCCGGGCCCAGGGGGCGGCGGCTACACCTTC. As protein: CASSFKQPGPGGGGYTF.

The V gene is TRBV4-1, the J gene TRBJ2-5; 10 positions agree with TRBD1. CDR1 and CDR2 from the germline V gene are MGHRA and YSYEKL. J lost 4 bases, V lost 0 bases, and 11 bases had no gene match. CDR3 length: 18 amino acids. CDR3 sequence (DNA): TGCGCCAGCAGCCAAGACGATCGGACAGGGGGAGGAGGAGAGACCCAGTACTTC. Amino acids: CASSQDDRTGGGGETQYF.

The chain uses TRBV3-1 (or the pseudogene TRBV3-2) and TRBJ2-2; 10 nucleotides align to TRBD2. V gave up 4 bases and J gave up 9 bases; unmatched junction bases: 14. Germline V CDR1 and CDR2: LGHDT, YNNKEL (reference sequence). This CDR3 comprises 17 residues. The CDR3 reads CASSRRPSGSGKRELFF. The CDR3 nucleotides read TGTGCCAGCAGCCGCCGGCCTAGCGGGAGCGGCAAGCGGGAGCTGTTTTTT.

The rearrangement joins TRBV28 to TRBJ1-2; the match to TRBD1 covers 9 bases. Looked up from germline, CDR1 is MDHEN and CDR2 is SYDVKM. The junction had 9 bases not matched to a gene; V was cut back by 6 bases and J by 4 bases. CDR3 size: 15 residues. The CDR3, as DNA: TGTGCCAGCAGGGACAGGGGCTCATTCGGCTATGGCTACACCTTC. Its translation is CASRDRGSFGYGYTF.

The chain couples TRBV28 to TRBJ2-6, with D tentatively TRBD1 (6 bases). The V and J ends lost 4 bases and 0 bases respectively, with 19 bases between them. Germline CDR1 MDHEN, CDR2 SYDVKM. There are 19 residues in the CDR3. CDR3 coding DNA: TGTGCCAGCAGTTCCAACCCAGGACAGTTACTCTCTGGGGCCAACGTCCTGACTTTC. Protein: CASSSNPGQLLSGANVLTF.

The chain couples TRBV7-6 to TRBJ2-5; 7 nucleotides line up with TRBD2. V was pared by 5 bases and J by 5 bases, with 8 bases of the junction left unmatched. The germline V gene has CDR1 SGHVS and CDR2 FNYEAQ. The CDR3 extends over 14 amino acids. The CDR3 DNA reads TGTGCCAGCAGCCTCATGGGGGGGAGGGAGACCCAGTACTTC. Amino acids: CASSLMGGRETQYF.

The chain couples TRBV28 to TRBJ2-7, with 9 bases that match TRBD2. V shed 1 base and J 5 bases; nucleotides not matched to a gene: 27. Germline V gives CDR1 MDHEN, CDR2 SYDVKM. CDR3 length: 22 amino acids. CDR3 region: CASSLSIIGPSFVAGGPHEQYF. Here the CDR3 DNA reads TGTGCCAGCAGTTTATCAATCATAGGACCGTCCTTCGTCGCGGGAGGGCCCCACGAGCAGTACTTC.

This clone was observed once. This chain connects TRBV2 to TRBJ2-5; D might be TRBD1 (6 bases). Per germline, CDR1 SNHLY and CDR2 FYNNEI. V lost 6 bases and J 3 bases, leaving 14 bases between the germline ends. The CDR3 extends over 14 amino acids. This chain's CDR3 is CASSAQGSKETQYF. CDR3 bases: TGTGCCAGCAGCGCACAGGGTAGTAAAGAGACCCAGTACTTC.

This chain joins TRBV18 and TRBJ2-3, with 7 bases aligning to TRBD1. In germline, CDR1 is KGHSH, CDR2 LQKENI. Trimming took 0 bases from V and 9 from J; bases not matched to a gene: 0. The CDR3 length is 12 residues. In DNA form, the CDR3 reads TGTGCCAGCTCACCACCGGGACAGACGCAGTATTTT. Amino acids: CASSPPGQTQYF.

The V call is TRBV27, the J call TRBJ2-1; 12 bases align to TRBD1. Germline CDR1 and CDR2: MNHEY and SMNVEV (reference sequence). The CDR3 is 16 residues long. J gave up 7 bases and V 2 bases, and 6 bases lay outside the gene matches. The CDR3 is CASSLDGTGGRNEQFF. CDR3 nucleotides: TGTGCCAGCAGTTTAGACGGGACAGGGGGCCGAAATGAGCAGTTCTTC.

This rearrangement joins TRBV7-2 to TRBJ2-7; D is possibly TRBD1 (6 bases). V shed 5 bases and J shed 6 bases, with 11 bases lying between them. CDR1 and CDR2 (germline): SGHTA, FQGNSA. The CDR3 covers 12 residues. The CDR3: CASSLTGLEQYF. The CDR3 region has the DNA TGTGCCAGCAGCCTAACAGGGCTCGAGCAGTACTTC.

The rearrangement joins TRBV3-1 (or the pseudogene TRBV3-2) to TRBJ2-1, with 8 bases aligning to TRBD2. Germline loops: CDR1 LGHDT, CDR2 YNNKEL (reference sequence). The CDR3 loop spans 17 amino acids. The trim removed 4 bases at V and 0 bases at J, leaving 8 bases unmatched. CDR3 sequence: CASSPLGLAGSYNEQFF. In DNA form, the CDR3 reads TGTGCCAGCAGCCCGCTAGGTCTAGCGGGCTCCTACAATGAGCAGTTCTTC.

The chain links TRBV28 to TRBJ1-5; D perhaps matches TRBD1 (5 bases). Germline V gene sequence: CDR1 MDHEN, CDR2 SYDVKM. Trimming pared 6 bases from V and 7 bases from J, leaving 10 bases between. The CDR3 totals 12 residues. CDR3 DNA: TGTGCCAGCAGCCAGGGAACGCAGCCCCAGCATTTT. Protein sequence: CASSQGTQPQHF.

This clone appeared a few times. The chain employs TRBV2 and TRBJ1-5; perhaps TRBD1 as D (6 bases). Germline CDR1 and CDR2: SNHLY and FYNNEI. V lost 4 bases to trimming and J lost 4 bases, with 11 bases between them. The CDR3 loop spans 14 amino acids. CDR3 sequence: CASSATGLNQPQHF. DNA for the CDR3: TGTGCCAGCAGTGCTACAGGGCTAAATCAGCCCCAGCATTTT.

The CDR3 loop is CASSLAGGPLNEQFF. The CDR3 DNA sequence: TGTGCCAGCAGCTTAGCGGGAGGGCCTCTCAATGAGCAGTTCTTC. This rearrangement joins TRBV7-2 to TRBJ2-1; 7 nucleotides match TRBD2. The CDR3 has 15 residues. The ends lost 0 bases at V and 6 bases at J; junction bases unmatched: 5. CDR1 is SGHTA, CDR2 FQGNSA, per germline.

This chain uses TRBV19 with TRBJ1-1; D might be TRBD1 (5 bases). Trimming shortened V by 6 bases and J by 1 base, and 15 bases separated the two germline ends. This CDR3 spans 15 amino acids. Looked up from germline, CDR1 is LNHDA and CDR2 is SQIVND (reference sequence). The CDR3 DNA reads TGTGCCAGTAGCGACGGGGGGAGTTGGAACACTGAAGCTTTCTTT. Its protein is CASSDGGSWNTEAFF.